Sequencing of this TCR beta chain was carried out in a study of blood T cell repertoires in COVID-19 (TCRdb year 2020). Looking at the study overall: Samples from collaborators originated in the United States, Italy and Spain and spanned both the acute and convalescent phases of COVID-19. The material from the prospective study consisted of cDNA or gDNA derived from T cells, B-cell-depleted T cells, or PBMCs. The dataset comprised deeply sampled blood TCRbeta repertoires from subjects exposed to, actively infected with, or recovered from COVID-19. The repertoires were released in a freely available public database intended as a resource for research on the immune response to SARS-CoV-2. Samples were obtained from the ongoing ImmuneRACE study (first 160 participants) and from over 1,000 subjects provided by 6 global collaborators. Sample metadata almost always included a de-identified subject ID, COVID-19 status, age in years and sex. HLA class I and class II types, where available, came from metadata supplied by the sample provider rather than from assay-based typing. The study at large found these results: How much clinical and demographic metadata was included differed by source and by participant, and the metadata was provided uncurated.

Collaborating institutions collected whole blood in K2EDTA tubes following their own protocols. For TCRbeta analysis, collaborators shipped samples in one of three forms: frozen whole blood, isolated PBMCs, or DNA extracted from either of those sample types. TCRbeta CDR3 regions were amplified from genomic DNA by means of the immunoSEQ Assay, a bias-controlled multiplex PCR. Processing in the source paper ran as follows. Nucleated cell counts per sample were estimated from amplification of reference gene primers within the assay. To quantify the absolute abundance of each unique TCRbeta CDR3 rearrangement, sequence reads were collapsed and filtered. Productive Simpson clonality was computed per sample as the square root of Simpson's diversity index over productive rearrangements. What TCRdb holds here is the immuneACCESS table cut down to in-frame rearrangements. Part of the clones is not present; checked against another copy, under half of the missing clones reflect an unresolved V gene, and the others are unexplained. That table supplies the V and J calls and clone size; D and trimming were determined from the DNA. This sample is represented by roughly 230,000 clones; approximately 80% of them were singletons. The ten most abundant clones make up around 7.2% of the sample.

V loses 3 bases of germline sequence and J loses 2 bases, and the interval between the two ends is 22 bases. CDR3 length: 18 amino acids, cysteine to phenylalanine. Only CDR3 DNA remains: 54 bases, in frame from the first base. The germline V gene (reference sequence) provides CDR1 MNHEY and CDR2 SMNVEV. Details on this clone: What antigen it recognizes has not been identified. No per-base quality is available; no much larger clone lies one base away.

The sequence is built from TRBV27 and TRBJ1-2, with no confidently assigned D gene. The sequence was collected from a woman in her 50s with acute or convalescent COVID-19. The sequencing input was peripheral blood. The CDR3: CASSFKTPMPLSNYGYTF. The sequence in DNA is TGTGCCAGCAGTTTTAAAACTCCCATGCCCCTCTCCAACTATGGCTACACCTTC.